The 21 T cell receptor beta chains listed next were all sequenced from one sample in a study of CD8 T cells in ankylosing spondylitis. Study observations and caveats: Seemingly distinctive of ankylosing spondylitis blood was a TCR beta motif formed by eight highly homologous variants.

In TCRdb, the 5' RACE reads were re-called with MiXCR into one record per CDR3 protein. This sample has 200,000 to 250,000 distinct CDR3 sequences; approximately 16% occur once, and the top ten carry under 55%. The antigens for these receptors are not known. The sample was blood, either unsorted or a sorted T cell fraction (not recorded which). The receptors derive from a male donor with ankylosing spondylitis.

This clonotype was counted between two and nine times. This sequence joins TRBV5-1 and TRBJ2-3; unclear D gene. The CDR3 totals 15 residues. Germline V gene data show CDR1 as SGHRS and CDR2 as YFSETQ. The V gene lost 2 bases and the J gene lost 0 bases, with 10 bases spanning the gap. The CDR3: CASSFEISSTDTQYF. CDR3 nucleotide sequence: TGCGCCAGCAGCTTTGAAATTTCTAGCACAGATACGCAGTATTTT.

V is TRBV5-6 and J is TRBJ1-1; no reliable D call. The CDR3 loop spans 15 amino acids. The V and J ends lost 4 bases and 5 bases respectively, with 18 bases between them. CDR1 and CDR2 from the germline V gene are SGHDT and YYEEEE. CDR3 amino acids: CASSAGERVGTEAFF. Written as DNA, the CDR3 is TGTGCCAGCAGCGCTGGGGAAAGGGTCGGTACTGAAGCTTTCTTT.

The chain couples TRBV5-5 to TRBJ2-4; 7 bases are a match to TRBD1. The germline gives CDR1 SGHKS, CDR2 YYEKEE (reference sequence). The junction had 3 bases not matched to a gene; V was cut back by 3 bases and J by 0 bases. The CDR3 contains 15 residues. CDR3 protein: CASSWGQLAKNIQYF. DNA for the CDR3: TGTGCCAGCAGCTGGGGACAGCTAGCCAAAAACATTCAGTACTTC. The variable domain in full, completed from reference TRBV5-5 and TRBJ2-4, reads DAGVTQSPTHLIKTRGQQVTLRCSPISGHKSVSWYQQVLGQGPQFIFQYYEKEERGRGNFPDRFSARQFPNYSSELNVNALLLGDSALYLCASSWGQLAKNIQYFGAGTRLSVL.

There are a few counts of this clonotype. The gene calls are TRBV7-9 and TRBJ1-1; a possible D gene is TRBD1 (6 bases). The V and J ends lost 6 bases and 1 base respectively, with 9 bases between them. The CDR3 sequence is 13 residues long. Germline values: CDR1 SEHNR, CDR2 FQNEAQ (reference sequence). This CDR3 reads CASRRGENTEAFF. The CDR3 DNA is TGTGCCAGCAGAAGGGGGGAGAACACTGAAGCTTTCTTT. Filled out from reference TRBV7-9 and TRBJ1-1, the complete variable domain reads DTGVSQNPRHKITKRGQNVTFRCDPISEHNRLYWYRQTLGQGPEFLTYFQNEAQLEKSRLLSDRFSAERPKGSFSTLEIQRTEQGDSAMYLCASRRGENTEAFFGQGTRLTVV.

V usage is TRBV7-9 and J usage is TRBJ2-3; TRBD2 aligns across 9 bases. The V and J ends lost 2 bases and 7 bases, in that order; junction bases with no gene match: 7. CDR1 SEHNR and CDR2 FQNEAQ come from the germline V gene (reference sequence). The CDR3 sequence is 15 residues long. CDR3 protein: CASSLWREGPYTQYF. CDR3 nucleotide sequence: TGTGCCAGCAGCTTATGGCGGGAGGGCCCTTATACGCAGTATTTT.

This clonotype was found a few times. The V call is TRBV4-1, the J call TRBJ2-7; D ambiguous. Germline assignment: CDR1 MGHRA and CDR2 YSYEKL. Between the trimmed V and J ends, which lost 1 base and 0 bases, there was a span of 4 bases. The CDR3 contains 13 residues. The CDR3 protein is CASSQGNSYEQYF. CDR3 nucleotides: TGCGCCAGCAGCCAAGGCAACTCCTACGAGCAGTACTTC.

This clonotype was counted a few times. This chain connects TRBV10-3 to TRBJ2-7, with a weak D call TRBD1 (6 bases). Trimming took 2 bases from V and 2 from J, leaving 10 bases between them. Germline CDR1 ENHRY, CDR2 SYGVKD. There are 14 residues in the CDR3. The CDR3 reads CAISETGTTYEQYF. The CDR3 nucleotides read TGTGCCATCAGTGAGACCGGGACAACCTACGAGCAGTACTTC.

This chain uses TRBV27 with TRBJ2-7; a weak D match, TRBD2 (6 bases). CDR1 and CDR2 (germline): MNHEY, SMNVEV (reference sequence). The ends were cut back, 6 bases at V and 6 bases at J, with 30 bases in the middle. The CDR3 is made up of 18 amino acids. CDR3 sequence (DNA): TGTGCCAGCAGCCTTATGGGGTCTGACTTCCCCAGGAGGGGCGAGCAGTACTTC. It translates to CASSLMGSDFPRRGEQYF.

The chain joins TRBV5-1 to TRBJ2-5; 10 positions agree with TRBD2. The CDR3 length is 16 residues. CDR1 is SGHRS, CDR2 YFSETQ, per germline. V was pared by 4 bases and J by 1 base, with 7 bases of the junction left unmatched. The CDR3 reads CASSQRGGSSQETQYF. The CDR3 nucleotides are TGCGCCAGCAGCCAGCGGGGGGGCAGCAGCCAAGAGACCCAGTACTTC. Filled out from reference TRBV5-1 and TRBJ2-5, the complete variable domain reads KAGVTQTPRYLIKTRGQQVTLSCSPISGHRSVSWYQQTPGQGLQFLFEYFSETQRNKGNFPGRFSGRQFSNSRSEMNVSTLELGDSALYLCASSQRGGSSQETQYFGPGTRLLVL.

This clonotype came up many times. The chain couples TRBV25-1 to TRBJ2-3; D may be TRBD2 (5 bases). The CDR3 consists of 16 residues. Trimming pared 1 base from V and 0 bases from J, leaving 11 bases between. Germline V CDR1 and CDR2: MGHDK, SYGVNS. The CDR3: CASSELSGSSTDTQYF. The CDR3 DNA reads TGTGCCAGCAGTGAATTAAGCGGCTCTAGCACAGATACGCAGTATTTT.

The chain couples TRBV30 to TRBJ2-1; D might be TRBD1 or TRBD2, each matching 7 bases. V lost 5 bases and J lost 5, with 13 bases in between. From germline, CDR1 is GTSNPN and CDR2 SVGIG (reference sequence). The CDR3 is made up of 13 amino acids. CDR3 bases: TGTGCCTGGTCAGGGGGGGTCAACAATGAGCAGTTCTTC. Translating gives CAWSGGVNNEQFF. The full variable domain, with the rest looked up from reference TRBV30 and TRBJ2-1, is SQTIHQWPATLVQPVGSPLSLECTVEGTSNPNLYWYRQAAGRGLQLLFYSVGIGQISSEVPQNLSASRPQDRQFILSSKKLLLSDSGFYLCAWSGGVNNEQFFGPGTRLTVL.

The chain couples TRBV9 to TRBJ2-5; 8 bases are a match to TRBD2. Germline V CDR1 and CDR2: SGDLS, YYNGEE. V shed 0 bases, J shed 2 bases, and the junction held 9 bases outside the gene matches. This CDR3 has 17 amino acids. CDR3 sequence: CASSVDPKRGPQETQYF. Written as DNA, the CDR3 is TGTGCCAGCAGCGTAGACCCTAAGCGGGGGCCTCAAGAGACCCAGTACTTC.

Relative to its sample, this clonotype is medium-sized (0.01 to 0.1%). The chain is built from TRBV6-5 and TRBJ1-1; no clear D. This CDR3 has 14 amino acids. Germline loops: CDR1 MNHEY, CDR2 SVGAGI. V lost 2 bases, J lost 5 bases, and 12 bases lay in between. The CDR3 is CASSYTLMGTEAFF. The CDR3 bases are TGTGCCAGCAGTTACACCCTAATGGGGACTGAAGCTTTCTTT.

The genes are TRBV27 and TRBJ1-2; 10 nucleotides align to TRBD1. Germline V gene data show CDR1 as MNHEY and CDR2 as SMNVEV (reference sequence). The trim removed 0 bases at V and 7 bases at J, leaving 8 bases unmatched. This CDR3 has 16 amino acids. In nucleotides, the CDR3 is TGTGCCAGCAGTTTATCGTCGATGGGGACAGGGGCTGGCTACACCTTC. It codes for CASSLSSMGTGAGYTF.

The chain combines TRBV2 with TRBJ2-1, with 9 bases lining up with TRBD1. The length of the CDR3 is 16 residues. Germline trimming cut 6 bases from V and 8 bases from J; bases unmatched to any gene: 14. Germline V gene lookup returns CDR1 SNHLY and CDR2 FYNNEI. The CDR3 loop is CASRPEGQGMVHEQFF. CDR3 bases: TGTGCCAGCAGGCCCGAGGGACAGGGTATGGTCCATGAGCAGTTCTTC.

The gene calls are TRBV7-9 and TRBJ1-2; D is ambiguous. Germline CDR1 and CDR2: SEHNR and FQNEAQ (reference sequence). The CDR3 sequence is 13 residues long. Trimming pared 3 bases from V and 13 bases from J, leaving 18 bases between. The CDR3, as DNA: TGTGCCAGCAGCTTCATCGGTACTGGGGAGTCCACCTTC. Its protein product is CASSFIGTGESTF.

The chain joins TRBV27 to TRBJ1-2; possibly TRBD1 for D (6 bases). V lost 6 bases to trimming and J lost 4 bases, with 15 bases between them. The V gene's germline CDR1 is MNHEY and CDR2 SMNVEV (reference sequence). The CDR3 extends over 14 amino acids. CDR3 DNA sequence: TGTGCCAGCAGCGGCGGGGACATCGGCTATGGCTACACCTTC. Protein: CASSGGDIGYGYTF.

There are many counts of this clonotype. The gene calls are TRBV29-1 and TRBJ2-7, with TRBD1 matching over 8 bases. The CDR3 is 11 amino acids. Germline V CDR1 and CDR2: SQVTM, ANQGSEA. The V and J ends lost 7 bases and 3 bases, in that order; junction bases with no gene match: 2. The CDR3 is CSAGQGYEQYF. The DNA of the CDR3 is TGCAGCGCCGGACAGGGCTACGAGCAGTACTTC.

The chain carries TRBV12-3 or TRBV12-4 and TRBJ1-2; the D gene is possibly TRBD1 (6 bases). Trimming pared 5 bases from V and 1 base from J, leaving 11 bases between. The CDR3 loop spans 14 amino acids. The CDR3 here is CASSRTVFNYGYTF. CDR3 sequence (DNA): TGTGCCAGCAGTCGGACAGTCTTTAACTATGGCTACACCTTC.

This clonotype was detected a few times. The chain recombines TRBV4-3 with TRBJ1-2; D remains unclear. The CDR3 runs 15 residues. CDR1 is LGHNA, CDR2 YSLEER, per germline. V lost 0 bases and J lost 5, with 13 bases in between. The CDR3 sequence is CASSQDVGVRYGYTF. The DNA for the CDR3 is TGCGCCAGCAGCCAAGATGTAGGCGTGCGATATGGCTACACCTTC.

The gene calls are TRBV7-9 and TRBJ2-7, with D perhaps assigned TRBD1 or TRBD2 (6 bases each). The V end was cut by 4 bases, the J end by 3 bases, with 16 bases between. Germline CDR1 and CDR2: SEHNR and FQNEAQ (reference sequence). The CDR3 is made up of 15 amino acids. CDR3 residues: CASSSTGAGDYEQYF. The CDR3 region has the DNA TGTGCCAGCAGCTCCACGGGGGCCGGGGACTACGAGCAGTACTTC. Full variable domain (remainder filled in from reference TRBV7-9 and TRBJ2-7): DTGVSQNPRHKITKRGQNVTFRCDPISEHNRLYWYRQTLGQGPEFLTYFQNEAQLEKSRLLSDRFSAERPKGSFSTLEIQRTEQGDSAMYLCASSSTGAGDYEQYFGPGTRLTVT.